Below, 26 T cell receptor beta chains from the same sample are listed, as sequenced in a study of T cell responses to AZD1222 COVID-19 vaccine. This table comes from immunoSEQ multiplex PCR, and its TCRdb copy is limited to in-frame clones, with some not included. In the table there are some 140,000 clones, over 65% of which are singletons. The sample here was peripheral blood, taken on day 0 of AZD1222 vaccination. The receptors were sampled from an adult in good health.

The rearrangement uses TRBV27 and TRBJ2-5; 8 bases align to TRBD1. This CDR3 spans 16 amino acids. Losses at the gene ends were 6 bases for V and 9 bases for J; bases not matched to a gene: 18. The germline V gene has CDR1 MNHEY and CDR2 SMNVEV (reference sequence). This chain's CDR3 is CASSDAGTGLQRAQYF. CDR3 nucleotide sequence: TGTGCCAGCAGCGATGCCGGGACAGGCCTTCAACGGGCCCAGTACTTC.

This clone showed up just once. This chain links TRBV9 with TRBJ1-3, with D perhaps TRBD1 (5 bases). Deletions cut 3 bases from V and 1 base from J, with 17 bases between. The CDR3 totals 17 residues. The germline CDR1 and CDR2 sequences are SGDLS and YYNGEE. The CDR3: CASSEPWGRTSGNTIYF. The CDR3 region has the DNA TGTGCCAGCAGCGAACCGTGGGGCCGGACATCTGGAAACACCATATATTTT.

The J gene is TRBJ1-1, the V gene TRBV7-3; TRBD1 agrees at 8 bases. This CDR3 comprises 13 residues. V trimming: 5 bases; J trimming: 3 bases; junction bases outside the gene matches: 2. CDR1 is SGHTA, CDR2 FQGTGA, per germline. CDR3 DNA: TGTGCCAGCAGCCAGGACAGGGACACTGAAGCTTTCTTT. Protein product: CASSQDRDTEAFF.

The genes are TRBV28 and TRBJ2-2; 7 positions agree with TRBD1. The CDR3 extends over 14 amino acids. J gave up 1 base and V 6 bases, and 2 bases lay outside the gene matches. The V gene's germline CDR1 is MDHEN and CDR2 SYDVKM. The CDR3 DNA reads TGTGCCAGCAGGGGACAGTGGAACACCGGGGAGCTGTTTTTT. It yields the protein CASRGQWNTGELFF.

The chain links TRBV27 to TRBJ1-5; D unresolved. V dropped 3 bases and J dropped 3 bases, with 3 bases sitting between them. This CDR3 comprises 12 residues. The germline V gene has CDR1 MNHEY and CDR2 SMNVEV (reference sequence). The CDR3 nucleotides are TGTGCCAGCAGTTTTTTCAATCAGCCCCAGCATTTT. Its protein product is CASSFFNQPQHF.

The chain is built from TRBV5-1 and TRBJ1-2, with TRBD1 as a possible D gene (5 bases). The germline V gene encodes CDR1 SGHRS and CDR2 YFSETQ. The germline V and J ends were trimmed by 0 bases and 6 bases, with 18 bases remaining between them. The CDR3 consists of 16 residues. The CDR3 DNA reads TGCGCCAGCAGCTTGGGTGGCAATTCGGGGACTCATGGCTACACCTTC. It is translated as CASSLGGNSGTHGYTF. The full variable domain, in which reference TRBV5-1 and TRBJ1-2 provide the parts outside the CDR3, is KAGVTQTPRYLIKTRGQQVTLSCSPISGHRSVSWYQQTPGQGLQFLFEYFSETQRNKGNFPGRFSGRQFSNSRSEMNVSTLELGDSALYLCASSLGGNSGTHGYTFGSGTRLTVV.

The chain employs TRBV18 and TRBJ2-3; D may be TRBD1 (6 bases). Germline-derived CDR1 and CDR2 are KGHSH and LQKENI. V shed 2 bases and J shed 3 bases, with 12 bases lying between them. The CDR3 consists of 15 residues. The DNA of the CDR3 is TGTGCCAGCTCACCAGGACAGTCCGGGACAGATACGCAGTATTTT. This encodes CASSPGQSGTDTQYF.

This rearrangement joins TRBV27 to TRBJ1-1; 8 nucleotides agree with TRBD1. The CDR3 spans 17 residues. The trim removed 0 bases at V and 3 bases at J, leaving 9 bases unmatched. CDR1 and CDR2 (germline): MNHEY, SMNVEV (reference sequence). The CDR3 loop is CASSLSRRGQVDTEAFF. The CDR3 DNA follows: TGTGCCAGCAGTTTATCTCGCAGGGGGCAGGTGGACACTGAAGCTTTCTTT.

This clone was recorded only once. This chain connects TRBV12-3 or TRBV12-4 to TRBJ2-6; possible D gene TRBD1, 7 bases. Deletions cut 8 bases from V and 3 bases from J, with 8 bases between. There are 13 residues in the CDR3. The CDR3 region has the DNA TGTGCCAGCCAGGGGGGTGGGGCCAACGTCCTGACTTTC. Amino acids: CASQGGGANVLTF.

This clone occurred a few times. The chain recombines TRBV28 with TRBJ1-2; tentative D call: TRBD1 (5 bases). V was shortened by 7 bases and J by 5 bases, with 23 bases between the two germline ends. From germline, CDR1 is MDHEN and CDR2 SYDVKM. The CDR3 runs to 16 residues. The chain's CDR3 is CASNPTGGWGAYGYTF. In DNA, the CDR3 is TGTGCCAGCAATCCAACCGGAGGATGGGGCGCTTATGGCTACACCTTC.

The chain employs TRBV7-3 and TRBJ1-6; 7 bases map to TRBD1. The germline CDR1 and CDR2 sequences are SGHTA and FQGTGA. The CDR3 is made up of 14 amino acids. Germline trimming cut 3 bases from V and 6 bases from J; bases unmatched to any gene: 2. CDR3: CASSFGTANSPLHF. The CDR3 nucleotides read TGTGCCAGCAGCTTCGGGACAGCTAATTCACCCCTCCACTTT.

V usage is TRBV28 and J usage is TRBJ1-2; TRBD1 aligns across 7 bases. Germline assignment: CDR1 MDHEN and CDR2 SYDVKM. Trimming cost V 5 bases and J 4 bases; bases outside gene matches: 4. The CDR3 is made up of 13 amino acids. Here the CDR3 reads CASSLRDSYGYTF. CDR3 nucleotide sequence: TGTGCCAGCAGTCTCAGGGACAGCTATGGCTACACCTTC.

In its sample, this clone was seen a few times. V and J are TRBV6-2 or TRBV6-3 and TRBJ1-1, with D unclear. Germline CDR1 reads MNHEY; CDR2 reads SVGEGT. There are 13 residues in the CDR3. V was cut by 4 bases and J by 0 bases, with 6 bases left in between. CDR3 sequence reads: CASSSAMNTEAFF. The CDR3 DNA reads TGTGCCAGCAGTTCTGCGATGAACACTGAAGCTTTCTTT.

DNA of the CDR3: TGTGCCAGCAGTTACTTCGTCGGGGGCGCCCAGGATACGCAGTATTTT. It encodes CASSYFVGGAQDTQYF. This chain connects TRBV6-5 to TRBJ2-3, with D tentatively TRBD1 or TRBD2 (6 bases each). Germline V gene sequence: CDR1 MNHEY, CDR2 SVGAGI. This CDR3 is built from 16 residues. The V end was cut by 1 base, the J end by 6 bases, with 17 bases between.

The chain joins TRBV27 to TRBJ2-7, with D maybe TRBD1 (6 bases). The V gene lost 3 bases and the J gene lost 5 bases, with 14 bases spanning the gap. This CDR3 contains 14 residues. Germline lookup yields CDR1 MNHEY and CDR2 SMNVEV (reference sequence). CDR3 residues: CASSLWQGINEQYF. CDR3 nucleotide sequence: TGTGCCAGCAGTTTGTGGCAGGGGATAAACGAGCAGTACTTC.

The chain links TRBV14 to TRBJ2-3; no clear D gene. In germline, CDR1 is SGHDN, CDR2 FVKESK. Between the trimmed V and J ends, which lost 2 bases and 5 bases, there was a span of 14 bases. The CDR3 has 15 residues. CDR3 DNA sequence: TGTGCCAGCAGCCAAACTCGAAGGGCCAAAGATACGCAGTATTTT. This encodes CASSQTRRAKDTQYF.

The chain is built from TRBV7-9 and TRBJ2-7, with 8 bases identical to TRBD2. Germline V gene sequence: CDR1 SEHNR, CDR2 FQNEAQ (reference sequence). CDR3 length: 16 residues. Trimming at V came to 5 bases and at J to 3 bases, leaving 12 bases not matched to a gene. The CDR3 nucleotides read TGTGCCAGCAGCCGAACAATAACCGGGACTAGCTACGAGCAGTACTTC. Protein product: CASSRTITGTSYEQYF.

The chain couples TRBV25-1 to TRBJ1-1, with D hard to call. This CDR3 contains 14 residues. CDR1 and CDR2 from the germline V gene are MGHDK and SYGVNS. Trimming took 7 bases from V and 0 from J, leaving 12 bases between them. In DNA, the CDR3 is TGTGCCAGCACCCTGGCAGGCGTGAACACTGAAGCTTTCTTT. Translation gives CASTLAGVNTEAFF.

The V and J genes are TRBV2 and TRBJ1-2; D is perhaps TRBD1 (6 bases). CDR1 is SNHLY, CDR2 FYNNEI, per germline. V dropped 4 bases and J dropped 1 base, with 16 bases sitting between them. The CDR3 consists of 16 residues. The CDR3 loop is CASSGNRAGSNYGYTF. Here the CDR3 DNA reads TGTGCCAGCAGTGGCAACAGGGCAGGGAGTAACTATGGCTACACCTTC.

CDR3 nucleotides: TGTGCCTGGAGTGTACCAGGCAGGGCCTACGAGCAGTACTTC. Translation: CAWSVPGRAYEQYF. The gene calls are TRBV30 and TRBJ2-7, with D tentatively TRBD1 (5 bases). Germline V gene data show CDR1 as GTSNPN and CDR2 as SVGIG (reference sequence). The CDR3 consists of 14 residues. V lost 0 bases to trimming and J lost 2 bases, with 11 bases between them.

This clone was observed once. This chain joins TRBV6-2 or TRBV6-3 and TRBJ1-5; no clear D. Germline V CDR1 and CDR2: MNHEY, SVGEGT. The CDR3 totals 16 residues. V was cut by 0 bases and J by 3 bases, with 12 bases left in between. Here the CDR3 reads CASSYSGQVHNQPQHF. DNA of the CDR3: TGTGCCAGCAGTTACTCGGGCCAGGTTCACAATCAGCCCCAGCATTTT.

V and J are TRBV29-1 and TRBJ1-1; TRBD1 aligns across 9 bases. The CDR3 loop spans 15 amino acids. With 6 bases clipped from V and 3 bases from J, the junction kept 11 bases outside the gene matches. Germline CDR1 is SQVTM and CDR2 is ANQGSEA. The CDR3 DNA reads TGCAGCGTCGATAACAGGGGGCGCGGGTACACTGAAGCTTTCTTT. Its translation: CSVDNRGRGYTEAFF.

The sample holds one count of this clone. The J gene is TRBJ1-2, the V gene TRBV30, with D tentatively TRBD1 (5 bases). With 1 base removed from V and 5 bases from J, the gap between germline ends came to 8 bases. Germline loops: CDR1 GTSNPN, CDR2 SVGIG (reference sequence). The CDR3 spans 12 residues. The CDR3 sequence: CAWSGAGYGYTF. CDR3 DNA: TGTGCCTGGAGTGGGGCAGGGTATGGCTACACCTTC.

The rearrangement joins TRBV18 to TRBJ2-1, with 12 bases fitting TRBD1. The CDR3 runs 16 residues. The J segment lost 7 bases and the V segment lost 5 bases, leaving 9 bases of the junction unmatched. Germline CDR1 KGHSH, CDR2 LQKENI. This chain's CDR3 is CASSSTGTGGWNEQFF. The CDR3 coding sequence is TGTGCCAGCTCATCCACCGGGACAGGGGGCTGGAATGAGCAGTTCTTC.

The V call is TRBV2, the J call TRBJ1-4; 7 nucleotides line up with TRBD1. The CDR3 totals 13 residues. V was clipped by 11 bases and J by 4 bases; unmatched bases: 7. Looked up from germline, CDR1 is SNHLY and CDR2 is FYNNEI. CDR3 in DNA: TGTGCCTGTAAGGACAGGATTAATGAAAAACTGTTTTTT. Translating it yields CACKDRINEKLFF. The variable domain in full, completed from reference TRBV2 and TRBJ1-4, reads EPEVTQTPSHQVTQMGQEVILRCVPISNHLYFYWYRQILGQKVEFLVSFYNNEISEKSEIFDDQFSVERPDGSNFTLKIRSTKLEDSAMYFCACKDRINEKLFFGSGTQLSVL.

The J gene is TRBJ2-4, the V gene TRBV4-2; TRBD1 might be the D (6 bases). There are 16 residues in the CDR3. Germline V gene data show CDR1 as LGHNA and CDR2 as YNFKEQ. Deletions cut 1 base from V and 2 bases from J, with 12 bases between. CDR3 protein: CASSQAPGQPKNIQYF. CDR3 DNA: TGTGCCAGCAGCCAAGCTCCCGGACAGCCCAAAAACATTCAGTACTTC.